This entry concerns a single TCR beta chain. This clonotype was detected ten times or more. This clone's antigen is unknown. No much larger clone exists at a distance of one base, and base qualities are not known. These data belong to a study of T cells in Graves' hyperthyroidism and ophthalmopathy (dated by TCRdb to about 2019). Regarding the study in general: Peripheral blood was collected at initial diagnosis, before any treatment. The approximately 100 discovery patients were randomly split 7:3 into training and test sets. Prospective prediction of ophthalmopathy was tested in an independent validation cohort consisting of fewer than 20 hyperthyroidism patients and 17 patients who later progressed to ophthalmopathy. The study also compared thyroid tissue and blood T-cell repertoires from roughly 6 Graves' hyperthyroidism patients. After blood sampling, hyperthyroidism patients were treated with methimazole at a starting dose of 30 mg daily, and ophthalmopathy patients were treated with high-dose intravenous methylprednisolone. To identify distinguishing TCR V-J signatures, a discovery cohort of around 100 patients was used, comprising fewer than 45 with Graves' ophthalmopathy and approximately 58 with stable Graves' hyperthyroidism. The paper reports TCR Vbeta CDR3 sequencing of more than 120 peripheral blood samples: fewer than 50 ophthalmopathy, under 85 hyperthyroidism and approximately 17 progressor patients.

Amplification of TCR beta CDR3 regions was carried out from RNA transcripts. For the first round of RT-PCR on the TCR CDR3, the HTBI primer set was used together with the Qiagen OneStep RT-PCR kit. Libraries were constructed in a second round of multiplex PCR, after which size selection and purification were carried out. Sequencing of the libraries was done on an Illumina HiSeq2000 using paired-end 100 bp reads. The authors processed their data as follows. SOAPnuke was used to process the raw data, with reads discarded if the reads contained adapters or uncalled bases, had a mean Phred below 15, or lacked an exact constant-primer or identifier match. COPE v1.2.5 was used to merge the high-quality paired reads, and each unique nucleotide sequence was defined as a clonotype. MiTCR v1.1 was used to align clonotypes to the IMGT TRBV, TRBD and TRBJ reference segments. Analysis was restricted to V-J combinations with a frequency above 0.0001, which covered 98% to 99.2% of repertoires. A TCS score was defined as the ratio of F50 (clonal expansion) to E x V (chaos), with BLOSUM62-based TCRdist applied between CDR3 peptides within each V-J. Welch's t-statistics and random forest reduced approximately 520 V-J features to fewer than 15, which were used in a naive Bayes classifier (R e1071). Thyroid-blood repertoire similarity was quantified with the Morisita-Horn index. TCRdb ran its own pipeline on the public reads, namely fastp trimming at Q25 and MiXCR clone calling, and kept in-frame beta chains. Identical CDR3 proteins give one entry, which carries the most common genes and DNA. The V and J calls were determined by TCRdb, not by the authors. The sample table contains hundreds of thousands of distinct CDR3 sequences; only one count was recorded for around 39% of them. About 9% of the sample is taken by the ten largest.

Stable Graves' hyperthyroidism was defined as no progression to ophthalmopathy during 18 months of follow-up. Hyperthyroidism patients were newly diagnosed, with disease duration under 2 months, and aged 18 to 65 years. The study excluded patients with uncontrolled infections, other autoimmune diseases, pregnancy or lactation. Diagnoses were based on clinical symptoms, serum thyroxine and TRAb, thyroid ultrasound and orbital computed tomography. PBMCs were separated from 7.5 to 10 ml of fresh peripheral blood using Ficoll-Paque density gradient centrifugation. Total RNA was extracted with Trizol reagent, and quality was checked on an Agilent 2100 Bioanalyzer. Counted from cysteine to phenylalanine, this CDR3 has 15 amino acids. Solely the CDR3 DNA is kept, with 45 bases framed from the first base. Between the V and J ends, shortened by 1 base and 6 bases respectively, the junction contains 10 bases. CDR1 and CDR2, looked up from the germline V gene, are SGHTA and FQGNSA.

Broader findings and caveats from the paper: In validation, the model predicted progression to ophthalmopathy with about 71% sensitivity and 72% to 85% specificity, a median of 6.5 months before onset. Blood samples also contained most of the expanded thyroid clonotypes (frequency above 0.001), which suggests that blood repertoires may reflect thyroid immune responses. In cross-validation, a model built on a 13 V-J signature told ophthalmopathy apart from stable hyperthyroidism with approximately 91% sensitivity and roughly 83% specificity, and in testing the same model reached 80%/75%. Sample size was not statistically predetermined, and investigators were not blinded to group allocation.

The TCR was taken from a man aged 18 to 30 with Graves' hyperthyroidism. The sequencing sample was made of blood. Rearrangement joined TRBV7-2 to TRBJ1-6; TRBD1 might be the D gene, on 5 matching bases. The DNA sequence is given as TGTGCCAGCAGCTTAGAAGGGGTGTTTAATTCACCCCTCCACTTT. Its translation reads: CASSLEGVFNSPLHF.